This T cell receptor (beta chain) originates from a study of blood T cells in healthy people across ages. Alongside a J-beta primer mix, a sample-barcoded 5' primer served in a second PCR lasting about 7 to 11 cycles. TCRdb redid the calling of the 5' RACE reads with MiXCR, one entry per CDR3 protein. The table records more than 1,400,000 distinct CDR3 sequences, approximately 38% of them present only once. The length of the CDR3 is 16 residues. Germline V gene data show CDR1 as MGHRA and CDR2 as YSYEKL. The V gene lost 4 bases and the J gene lost 3 bases, with 15 bases spanning the gap. The sequencing sample was made of blood. This chain uses TRBV4-1 with TRBJ2-2; D may be TRBD1 (5 bases). The receptor was derived from a young woman in good health. DNA of the CDR3: TGCGCCAGCAGCCGAAAGACTGGGGCGGACACCGGGGAGCTGTTTTTT. Residues: CASSRKTGADTGELFF.